One and the same sample provided the 10 T cell receptor beta chains below, sequenced in a study of cytotoxic CD8 clonotypes in ibrutinib-treated CLL. Measured with immunoSEQ multiplex PCR; TCRdb has only the in-frame clones, and not every one. The data show 150,000 or so clones, around 80% seen once. The material sequenced was PBMCs, taken after 36 months of ibrutinib treatment. These receptors were obtained from a human donor with chronic lymphocytic leukemia.

The table lists this clone with a count of one. The CDR3 nucleotides read TGTGCCAGCAGCACAAACCTGAAGCGGGAGATCTCCCCAGAGACCCAGTACTTC. It translates to CASSTNLKREISPETQYF. The chain employs TRBV21-1 and TRBJ2-5; TRBD2, the table's D call, was not compared with the DNA. TRBV21-1 has pseudogene status. The CDR3 is 18 residues long.

Here the CDR3 DNA reads TGTGCCAGCACAGGCGGGGGACTCTACAATGAGCAGTTCTTC. Translation gives CASTGGGLYNEQFF. The rearrangement uses TRBV18 and TRBJ2-1, with 7 bases identical to TRBD2. With 8 bases clipped from V and 3 bases from J, the junction kept 7 bases outside the gene matches. This CDR3 is 14 amino acids long. Germline lookup yields CDR1 KGHSH and CDR2 LQKENI.

The V gene is TRBV5-5, the J gene TRBJ2-7; D not certain. The V end was cut by 2 bases, the J end by 4 bases, with 7 bases between. The CDR3 contains 12 residues. The germline CDR1 and CDR2 sequences are SGHKS and YYEKEE (reference sequence). The CDR3 loop is CASSFTYYEQYF. The CDR3 bases are TGTGCCAGCAGCTTTACGTATTACGAGCAGTACTTC.

V is TRBV18 and J is TRBJ2-5; D ambiguous. Germline loops: CDR1 KGHSH, CDR2 LQKENI. The CDR3 length is 14 residues. Trimming left V 2 bases short and J 3 bases short, with 10 bases between. The chain's CDR3 is CASSPSIVEETQYF. CDR3 bases: TGTGCCAGCTCACCAAGTATAGTAGAAGAGACCCAGTACTTC.

This clone has more than one count but fewer than ten. This chain links TRBV19 with TRBJ1-5, with a weak D call TRBD1 (6 bases). CDR1 is LNHDA, CDR2 SQIVND, per germline (reference sequence). Between the trimmed V and J ends, which lost 7 bases and 0 bases, there was a span of 16 bases. This CDR3 has 16 residues. The chain's CDR3 is CASNYGGPYSNQPQHF. The CDR3 DNA sequence: TGTGCCAGTAATTACGGGGGCCCATATAGCAATCAGCCCCAGCATTTT.

This chain links TRBV28 with TRBJ1-1; the match to TRBD1 covers 9 bases. The CDR3 is 15 residues long. Per the germline V gene, CDR1 is MDHEN and CDR2 is SYDVKM. Unmatched junction bases numbered 4, after V lost 5 bases and J lost 0 bases. DNA of the CDR3: TGTGCCAGCAGTGCTACAGGGGGCATGAACACTGAAGCTTTCTTT. It codes for CASSATGGMNTEAFF.

This rearrangement joins TRBV18 to TRBJ1-6; D gene ambiguous. With 3 bases removed from V and 7 bases from J, the gap between germline ends came to 10 bases. CDR1 and CDR2 (germline): KGHSH, LQKENI. The CDR3 runs to 14 residues. The CDR3 is CASSPGPPNSPLHF. CDR3 DNA: TGTGCCAGCTCACCTGGCCCCCCCAATTCACCCCTCCACTTT.

The CDR3 loop reads CASSPRVVPTHGYTF. In DNA form, the CDR3 reads TGTGCCAGCTCACCACGAGTGGTTCCCACCCATGGCTACACCTTC. J is TRBJ1-2 and V is TRBV18; D gene uncertain. V lost 1 base to trimming and J lost 6 bases, with 15 bases between them. CDR1 and CDR2 (germline): KGHSH, LQKENI. The CDR3 has 15 residues.

The rearrangement uses TRBV7-8 and TRBJ2-7, with D perhaps matching TRBD1 (7 bases). V was trimmed by 3 bases and J by 9 bases, leaving 21 bases between them. The length of the CDR3 is 15 residues. The germline V gene has CDR1 SGHVS and CDR2 FQNEAQ. This chain's CDR3 is CASSLRGQTVLGQYF. The CDR3 bases are TGTGCCAGCAGCTTGCGGGGACAGACTGTTTTAGGGCAGTACTTC.

The V call is TRBV29-1, the J call TRBJ1-4; TRBD1 might be the D (6 bases). CDR1 is SQVTM and CDR2 is ANQGSEA in the germline V gene. The V end lost 5 bases, the J end lost 2 bases, and 18 bases lay between the germline ends. CDR3 length equals 16 residues. CDR3 in DNA: TGCAGCGTTTCGACAACTGAGGGGGATACTAATGAAAAACTGTTTTTT. The encoded protein is CSVSTTEGDTNEKLFF.